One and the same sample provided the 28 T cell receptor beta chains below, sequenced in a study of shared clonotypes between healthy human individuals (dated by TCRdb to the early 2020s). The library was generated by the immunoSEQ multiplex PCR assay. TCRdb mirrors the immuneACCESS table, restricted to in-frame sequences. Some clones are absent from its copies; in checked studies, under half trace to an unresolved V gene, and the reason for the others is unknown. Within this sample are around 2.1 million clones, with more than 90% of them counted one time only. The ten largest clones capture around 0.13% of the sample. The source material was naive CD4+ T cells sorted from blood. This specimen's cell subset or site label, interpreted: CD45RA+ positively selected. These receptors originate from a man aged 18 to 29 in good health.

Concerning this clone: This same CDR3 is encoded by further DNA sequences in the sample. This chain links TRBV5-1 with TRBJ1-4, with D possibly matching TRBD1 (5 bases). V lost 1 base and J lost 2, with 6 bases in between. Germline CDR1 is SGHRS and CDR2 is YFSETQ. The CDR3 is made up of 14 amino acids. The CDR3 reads CASSLQGTNEKLFF. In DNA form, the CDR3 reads TGCGCCAGCAGCTTGCAGGGTACTAATGAAAAACTGTTTTTT.

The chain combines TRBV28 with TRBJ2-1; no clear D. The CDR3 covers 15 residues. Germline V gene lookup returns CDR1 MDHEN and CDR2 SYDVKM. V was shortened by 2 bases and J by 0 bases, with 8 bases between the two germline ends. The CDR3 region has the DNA TGTGCCAGCAGTTTACGAGCGCGCTCCTACAATGAGCAGTTCTTC. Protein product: CASSLRARSYNEQFF.

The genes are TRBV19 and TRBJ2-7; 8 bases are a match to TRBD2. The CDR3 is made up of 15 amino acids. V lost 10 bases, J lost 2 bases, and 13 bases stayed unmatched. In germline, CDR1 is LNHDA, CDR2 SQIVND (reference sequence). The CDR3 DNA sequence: TGTGCCACCCGGGACCCGGGGGGGAACGCCTACGAGCAGTACTTC. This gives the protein CATRDPGGNAYEQYF.

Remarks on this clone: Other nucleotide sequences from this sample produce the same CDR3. This CDR3 reads CASSGDRGLIDTQYF. The CDR3 DNA reads TGTGCCAGCAGTGGAGACAGGGGGCTGATAGATACGCAGTATTTT. The rearrangement uses TRBV2 and TRBJ2-3; 10 bases agree with TRBD1. V dropped 4 bases and J dropped 5; count of bases not matched to a gene: 6. Germline V gene sequence: CDR1 SNHLY, CDR2 FYNNEI. The length of the CDR3 is 15 residues.

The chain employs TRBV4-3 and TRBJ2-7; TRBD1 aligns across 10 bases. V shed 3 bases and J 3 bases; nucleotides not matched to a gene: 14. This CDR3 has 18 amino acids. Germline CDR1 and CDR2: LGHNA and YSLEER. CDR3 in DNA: TGCGCCAGCAGCCACTATCCTCTCGGGACAGGGGAGAACTACGAGCAGTACTTC. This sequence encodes CASSHYPLGTGENYEQYF.

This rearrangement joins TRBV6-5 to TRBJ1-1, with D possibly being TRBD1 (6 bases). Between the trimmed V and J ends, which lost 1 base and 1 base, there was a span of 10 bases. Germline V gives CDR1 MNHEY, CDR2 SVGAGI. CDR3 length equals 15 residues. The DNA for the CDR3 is TGTGCCAGCAGTTACTACGCCAGGGGGAACACTGAAGCTTTCTTT. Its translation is CASSYYARGNTEAFF.

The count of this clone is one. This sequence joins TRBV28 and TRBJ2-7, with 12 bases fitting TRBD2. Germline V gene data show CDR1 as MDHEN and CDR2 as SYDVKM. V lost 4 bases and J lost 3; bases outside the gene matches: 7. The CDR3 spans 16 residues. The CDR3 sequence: CASSYLAGGDFYEQYF. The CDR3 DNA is TGTGCCAGCAGTTACCTAGCGGGGGGGGATTTCTACGAGCAGTACTTC.

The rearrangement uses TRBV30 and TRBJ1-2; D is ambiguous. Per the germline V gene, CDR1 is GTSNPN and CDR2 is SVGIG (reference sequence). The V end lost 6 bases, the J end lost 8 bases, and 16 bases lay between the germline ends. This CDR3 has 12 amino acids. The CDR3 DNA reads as TGTGCCTGTTTTATCTGGGATGGGGGCTACACCTTC. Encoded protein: CACFIWDGGYTF. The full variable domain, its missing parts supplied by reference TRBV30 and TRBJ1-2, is SQTIHQWPATLVQPVGSPLSLECTVEGTSNPNLYWYRQAAGRGLQLLFYSVGIGQISSEVPQNLSASRPQDRQFILSSKKLLLSDSGFYLCACFIWDGGYTFGSGTRLTVV.

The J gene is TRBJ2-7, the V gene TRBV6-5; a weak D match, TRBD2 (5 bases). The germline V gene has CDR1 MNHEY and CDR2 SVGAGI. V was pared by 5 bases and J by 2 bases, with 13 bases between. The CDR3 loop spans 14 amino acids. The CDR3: CASSTQDGTYEQYF. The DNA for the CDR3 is TGTGCCAGCAGTACTCAGGACGGGACCTACGAGCAGTACTTC.

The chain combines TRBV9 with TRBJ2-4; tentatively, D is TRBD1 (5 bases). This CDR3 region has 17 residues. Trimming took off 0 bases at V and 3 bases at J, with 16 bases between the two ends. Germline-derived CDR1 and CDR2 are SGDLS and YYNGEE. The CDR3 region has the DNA TGTGCCAGCAGCGTAGGAGCTGGGGCGACGGGCAAAAACATTCAGTACTTC. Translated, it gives CASSVGAGATGKNIQYF. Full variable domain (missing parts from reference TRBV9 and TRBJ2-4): DSGVTQTPKHLITATGQRVTLRCSPRSGDLSVYWYQQSLDQGLQFLIQYYNGEERAKGNILERFSAQQFPDLHSELNLSSLELGDSALYFCASSVGAGATGKNIQYFGAGTRLSVL.

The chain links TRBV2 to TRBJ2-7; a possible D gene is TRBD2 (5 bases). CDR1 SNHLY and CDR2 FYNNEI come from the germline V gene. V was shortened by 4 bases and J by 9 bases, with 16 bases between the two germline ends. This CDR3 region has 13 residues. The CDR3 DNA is TGTGCCAGCAGTGTTGTGCCGGGGAGAGGGCAGTACTTC. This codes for CASSVVPGRGQYF.

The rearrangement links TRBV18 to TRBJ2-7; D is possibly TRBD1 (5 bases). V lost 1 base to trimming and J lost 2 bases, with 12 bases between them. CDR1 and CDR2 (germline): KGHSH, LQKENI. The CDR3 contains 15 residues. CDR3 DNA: TGTGCCAGCTCACCACGATCCGAAGGGGCCTACGAGCAGTACTTC. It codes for CASSPRSEGAYEQYF.

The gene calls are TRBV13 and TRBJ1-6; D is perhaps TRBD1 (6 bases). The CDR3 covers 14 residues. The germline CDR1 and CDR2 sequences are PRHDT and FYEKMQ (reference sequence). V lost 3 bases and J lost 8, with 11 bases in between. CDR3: CASSFGGLDSPLHF. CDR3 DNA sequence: TGTGCCAGCAGCTTTGGGGGGCTTGATTCACCCCTCCACTTT.

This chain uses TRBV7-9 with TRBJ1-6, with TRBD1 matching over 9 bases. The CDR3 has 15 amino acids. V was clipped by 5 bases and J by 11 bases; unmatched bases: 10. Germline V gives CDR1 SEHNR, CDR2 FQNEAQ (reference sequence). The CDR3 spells CASSPAGQGSPPLHF. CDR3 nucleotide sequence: TGTGCCAGCAGCCCCGCGGGACAGGGAAGCCCACCCCTCCACTTT.

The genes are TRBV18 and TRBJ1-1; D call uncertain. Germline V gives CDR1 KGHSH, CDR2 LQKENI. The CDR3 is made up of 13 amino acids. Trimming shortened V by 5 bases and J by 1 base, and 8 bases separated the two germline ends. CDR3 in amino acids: CASSDVTNTEAFF. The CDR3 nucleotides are TGTGCCAGCTCAGACGTTACGAACACTGAAGCTTTCTTT. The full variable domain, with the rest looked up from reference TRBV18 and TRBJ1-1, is NAGVMQNPRHLVRRRGQEARLRCSPMKGHSHVYWYRQLPEEGLKFMVYLQKENIIDESGMPKERFSAEFPKEGPSILRIQQVVRGDSAAYFCASSDVTNTEAFFGQGTRLTVV.

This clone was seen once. The CDR3 protein is CASSTEKGRNTIYF. The CDR3 DNA reads as TGTGCCAGCAGCACCGAGAAGGGGAGAAACACCATATATTTT. The chain is built from TRBV7-9 and TRBJ1-3, with a possible D match to TRBD1 (5 bases). Trimming removed 5 bases from V and 5 bases from J, with 13 bases in between. The CDR3 is 14 residues long. In germline, CDR1 is SEHNR, CDR2 FQNEAQ (reference sequence).

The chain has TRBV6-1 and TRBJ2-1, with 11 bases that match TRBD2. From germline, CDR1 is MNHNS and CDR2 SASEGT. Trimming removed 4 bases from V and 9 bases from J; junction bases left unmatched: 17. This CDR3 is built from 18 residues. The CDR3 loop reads CASSGQTRTSGFPGEQFF. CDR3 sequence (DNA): TGTGCCAGCAGTGGGCAGACGCGGACTAGCGGGTTCCCCGGTGAGCAGTTCTTC.

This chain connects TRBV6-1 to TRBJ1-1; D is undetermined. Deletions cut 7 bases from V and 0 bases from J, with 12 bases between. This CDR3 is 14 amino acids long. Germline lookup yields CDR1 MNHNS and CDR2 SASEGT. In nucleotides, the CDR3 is TGTGCCAGCAACCCCCGACACTTGAACACTGAAGCTTTCTTT. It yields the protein CASNPRHLNTEAFF.

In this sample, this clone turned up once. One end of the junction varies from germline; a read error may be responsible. The CDR3 is CASSPSEGTGELFF. CDR3 nucleotides: TGTGCTAGCAGCCCGTCGGAGGGCACCGGGGAGCTGTTTTTT. The V call is TRBV7-7, the J call TRBJ2-2, with a possible D match to TRBD2 (6 bases). Germline-derived CDR1 and CDR2 are SSHAT and FNYEAQ (reference sequence). The length of the CDR3 is 14 residues.

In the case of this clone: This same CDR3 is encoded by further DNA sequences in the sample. CDR3: CASSGGTSNQPQHF. CDR3 nucleotides: TGTGCCAGCAGTGGAGGGACGTCCAATCAGCCCCAGCATTTT. The V call is TRBV2, the J call TRBJ1-5; D is possibly TRBD1 (5 bases). Germline CDR1 and CDR2: SNHLY and FYNNEI. Trimming took off 4 bases at V and 3 bases at J, with 10 bases between the two ends. The CDR3 contains 14 residues.

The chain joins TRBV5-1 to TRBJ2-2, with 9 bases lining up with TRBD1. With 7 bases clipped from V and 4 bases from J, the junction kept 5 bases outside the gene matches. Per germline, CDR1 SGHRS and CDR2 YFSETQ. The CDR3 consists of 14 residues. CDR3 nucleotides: TGCGCCAGCTCGGGACAGGGCTTCACCGGGGAGCTGTTTTTT. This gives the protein CASSGQGFTGELFF.

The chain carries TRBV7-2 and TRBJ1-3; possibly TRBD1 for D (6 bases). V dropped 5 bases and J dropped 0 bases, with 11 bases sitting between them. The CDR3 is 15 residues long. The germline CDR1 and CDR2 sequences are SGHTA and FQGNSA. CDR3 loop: CASSPGQNSGNTIYF. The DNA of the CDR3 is TGTGCCAGCAGCCCCGGACAGAACTCTGGAAACACCATATATTTT.

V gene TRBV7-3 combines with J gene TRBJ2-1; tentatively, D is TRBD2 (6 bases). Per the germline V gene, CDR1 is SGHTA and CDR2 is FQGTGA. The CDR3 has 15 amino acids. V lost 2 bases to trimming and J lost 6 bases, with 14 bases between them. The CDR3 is CASSLGKTGVNEQFF. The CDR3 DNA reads TGTGCCAGCAGCTTAGGAAAGACGGGAGTCAATGAGCAGTTCTTC.

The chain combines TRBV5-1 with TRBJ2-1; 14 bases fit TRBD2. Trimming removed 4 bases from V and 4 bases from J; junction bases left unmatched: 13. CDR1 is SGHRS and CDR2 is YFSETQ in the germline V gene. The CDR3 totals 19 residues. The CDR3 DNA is TGCGCCAGCAGCCTGACTAGCGGGAGGGCCCTGGGTCTTTACAATGAGCAGTTCTTC. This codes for CASSLTSGRALGLYNEQFF. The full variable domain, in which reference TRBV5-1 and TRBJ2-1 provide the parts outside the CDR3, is KAGVTQTPRYLIKTRGQQVTLSCSPISGHRSVSWYQQTPGQGLQFLFEYFSETQRNKGNFPGRFSGRQFSNSRSEMNVSTLELGDSALYLCASSLTSGRALGLYNEQFFGPGTRLTVL.

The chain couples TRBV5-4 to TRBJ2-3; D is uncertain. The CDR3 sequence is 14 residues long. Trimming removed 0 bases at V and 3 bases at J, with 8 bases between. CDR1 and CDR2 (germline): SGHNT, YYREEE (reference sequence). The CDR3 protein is CASSLVAATDTQYF. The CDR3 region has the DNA TGTGCCAGCAGCTTGGTGGCAGCGACAGATACGCAGTATTTT.

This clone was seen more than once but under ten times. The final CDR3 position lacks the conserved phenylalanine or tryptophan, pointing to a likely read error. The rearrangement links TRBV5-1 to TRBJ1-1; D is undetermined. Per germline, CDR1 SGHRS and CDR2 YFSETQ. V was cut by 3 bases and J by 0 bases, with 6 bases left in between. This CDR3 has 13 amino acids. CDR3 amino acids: CASSSGLNTEAFL. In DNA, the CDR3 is TGCGCCAGCAGCTCCGGTCTGAACACTGAAGCTTTCCTT.

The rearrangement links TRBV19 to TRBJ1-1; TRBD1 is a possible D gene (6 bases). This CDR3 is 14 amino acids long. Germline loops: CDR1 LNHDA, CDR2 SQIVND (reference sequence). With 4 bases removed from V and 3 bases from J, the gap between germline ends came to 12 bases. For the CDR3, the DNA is TGTGCCAGTAGTAACATTGACAGGTACACTGAAGCTTTCTTT. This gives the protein CASSNIDRYTEAFF.

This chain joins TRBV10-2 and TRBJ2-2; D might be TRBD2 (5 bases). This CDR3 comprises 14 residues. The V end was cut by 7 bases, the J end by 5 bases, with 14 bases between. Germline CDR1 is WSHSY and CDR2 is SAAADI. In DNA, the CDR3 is TGCGCCAGCATCAAACGGGATGTTACCGGGGAGCTGTTTTTT. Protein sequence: CASIKRDVTGELFF.